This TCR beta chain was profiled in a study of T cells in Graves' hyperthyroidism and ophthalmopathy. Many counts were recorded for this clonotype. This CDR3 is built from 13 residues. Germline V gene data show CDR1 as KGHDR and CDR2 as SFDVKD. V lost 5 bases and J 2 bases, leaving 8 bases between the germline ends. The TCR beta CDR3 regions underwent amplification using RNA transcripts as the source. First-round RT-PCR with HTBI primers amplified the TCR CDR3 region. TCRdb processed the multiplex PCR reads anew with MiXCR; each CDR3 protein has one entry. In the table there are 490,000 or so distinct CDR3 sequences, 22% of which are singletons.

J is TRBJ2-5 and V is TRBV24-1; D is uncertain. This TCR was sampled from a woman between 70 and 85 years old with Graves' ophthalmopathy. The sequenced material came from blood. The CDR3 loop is CATSGGSQETQYF. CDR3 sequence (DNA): TGTGCCACCAGTGGGGGTTCTCAAGAGACCCAGTACTTC.